These T cell receptor beta chains were read from a single sample in a study of CD8+CD57+ T cells in acquired aplastic anemia. Each CDR3 protein gets one entry after TCRdb re-called the reads with MiXCR. In the table there are about 290,000 distinct CDR3 sequences, 56% of which are singletons. The sample taken for sequencing was sorted CD4+, CD8+, or CD8+CD57+ T cells (not recorded which) from PBMCs. These receptors were obtained from a human donor with aplastic anemia. Each CDR3 is given with its conserved first and last residue. The D gene is left open where the match is weak. The size of a clone is reported for some rows only, either as once, few or many, or as a class for expanded clones.

v_call	d_call	clone_size	j_call	cdr3_nt	cdr3_aa
TRBV2	NA	once	TRBJ1-2	TGTGCCAGCAGTGAAGGAACTAGGGGCTACACCTTC	CASSEGTRGYTF
TRBV29-1	NA	NA	TRBJ1-2	TGCAGCGTTGGAGACCCTAACTATGGCTACACCTTC	CSVGDPNYGYTF
TRBV5-1	NA	once	TRBJ2-1	TGCGCCAGCAGTCAGGGTAACGATGAGCAGTTCTTC	CASSQGNDEQFF
TRBV18	NA	few	TRBJ1-1	TGTGCCAGCTCACCGAGTGTGACTGAAGCTTTCTTT	CASSPSVTEAFF
TRBV12-3/TRBV12-4	TRBD1	NA	TRBJ2-5	TGTGCCAGCATCCTGGGACAGGGGGCGCAGACCCAGTACTTC	CASILGQGAQTQYF
TRBV5-5	TRBD1	NA	TRBJ1-3	TGTGCCAGCAGCTCAGGGGGGCTAACAGGAAACACCATATATTTT	CASSSGGLTGNTIYF
TRBV25-1	NA	once	TRBJ2-1	TGTGCCAGCAGAACAGGGTACAATGAGCAGTTCTTC	CASRTGYNEQFF
TRBV19	NA	many	TRBJ1-2	TGTGCCAGTAGTGAACTTACAGGGCGTTATGGCTACACCTTC	CASSELTGRYGYTF
TRBV19	TRBD1	many	TRBJ2-7	TGTGCCAGTAGGGAGACCGGGACAGCGCCCTACGAGCAGTACTTC	CASRETGTAPYEQYF
TRBV6-1	NA	many	TRBJ1-5	TGTGCCAGCGGATTAGGGAGCAATCAGCCCCAGCATTTT	CASGLGSNQPQHF
TRBV9	NA	NA	TRBJ2-3	TGTGCCAGCAGCGTAGCCCAGGGAGATACGCAGTATTTT	CASSVAQGDTQYF
TRBV5-6	NA	NA	TRBJ1-5	TGTGCCAGCAGCCTAAGGGACCGTAGCAATCAGCCCCAGCATTTT	CASSLRDRSNQPQHF
TRBV15	NA	many	TRBJ2-5	TGTGCCACTTCGACTCGCATGGAGACCCAGTACTTC	CATSTRMETQYF
TRBV2	TRBD2	many	TRBJ2-3	TGTGCCAGCAGCCTACATAGCGGGGGACCTAGCACAGATACGCAGTATTTT	CASSLHSGGPSTDTQYF
TRBV7-9	TRBD2	many	TRBJ2-7	TGTGCCAGCAGCCCGGCTGGGGGGGGGGCCTACGAGCAGTACTTC	CASSPAGGGAYEQYF
TRBV2	NA	NA	TRBJ1-6	TGTGCCAGCAGTGAAGCCCCGGGTCCCTATAATTCACCCCTCCACTTT	CASSEAPGPYNSPLHF
TRBV6-1	NA	NA	TRBJ2-2	TGTGCCAGCAGTGAACTGAGGAGGATTCCGGGGGAGCTGTTTTTT	CASSELRRIPGELFF
TRBV19	NA	many	TRBJ1-5	TGTGCCAGTAAGTTTCGTGGGTCTCAGCCCCAGCATTTT	CASKFRGSQPQHF
TRBV9	TRBD1	NA	TRBJ2-2	TGTGCCAGCAGCGTAGCGGGACAGGGGTCCGGGGAGCTGTTTTTT	CASSVAGQGSGELFF
TRBV9	NA	NA	TRBJ2-1	TGTGCCAGCAGCGTAAGCGAGCCGTCCTACAATGAGCAGTTCTTC	CASSVSEPSYNEQFF
TRBV24-1	NA	few	TRBJ1-6	TGTGCCACCAGTGAACACTCCCTATCACCCCTCCACTTT	CATSEHSLSPLHF
TRBV20-1	NA	NA	TRBJ2-3	TGCAGTGCTAGGAGAGGCGGGGGCAGCACAGATACGCAGTATTTT	CSARRGGGSTDTQYF
TRBV20-1	NA	many	TRBJ1-5	TGCAGTGCTGGAGGACAGTTCAATCAGCCCCAGCATTTT	CSAGGQFNQPQHF
TRBV5-1	NA	NA	TRBJ1-1	TGCGCCAGCAGCGGGGGAGGGGTGAACACTGAAGCTTTCTTT	CASSGGGVNTEAFF
TRBV12-3/TRBV12-4	NA	NA	TRBJ1-4	TGTGCCAGCAGTTTAGGTGGGTTTGGCGAAAAACTGTTTTTT	CASSLGGFGEKLFF
TRBV20-1	NA	many	TRBJ1-6	TGCAGTGCTAGTGGGTCTGGGTATAATTCACCCCTCCACTTT	CSASGSGYNSPLHF
TRBV19	TRBD1	NA	TRBJ1-1	TGTGCCAGTACCGGGACAGGAGTCATGAACACTGAAGCTTTCTTT	CASTGTGVMNTEAFF
TRBV20-1	TRBD2	NA	TRBJ2-5	TGCAGTGCTAGGACTATGGACGGGACTAGCGGGGGGGAGACCCAGTACTTC	CSARTMDGTSGGETQYF
TRBV7-9	TRBD2	NA	TRBJ2-1	TGTGCCAGCAGCATAACTAGCGGGAGTCTCTACAATGAGCAGTTCTTC	CASSITSGSLYNEQFF
TRBV5-1	TRBD1	NA	TRBJ1-1	TGCGCCAGCGAAGGGGACAGGGGATCTACTGAAGCTTTCTTT	CASEGDRGSTEAFF
TRBV10-2	NA	NA	TRBJ2-1	TGCGCCAGCCTCCCGGGAGCAGACAATGAGCAGTTCTTC	CASLPGADNEQFF
TRBV10-3	TRBD2	NA	TRBJ2-1	TGTGCCATCGAGCCAGCGGGAGGCGATGAGCAGTTCTTC	CAIEPAGGDEQFF
TRBV29-1	TRBD1	NA	TRBJ2-1	TGCAGCGTTGGAGGACAGGGGACATACAATGAGCAGTTCTTC	CSVGGQGTYNEQFF
TRBV6-1	NA	many	TRBJ1-3	TGTGCCAGTCTCATGGGGGCCTCTGGAAACACCATATATTTT	CASLMGASGNTIYF
TRBV15	NA	many	TRBJ2-7	TGTGCCACCGGTCCCGGGTTATCCTACGAGCAGTACTTC	CATGPGLSYEQYF
TRBV29-1	TRBD2	once	TRBJ2-7	TGCAGCGTTGAATTGGGCGGGAGGGCCGGCTACGAGCAGTACTTC	CSVELGGRAGYEQYF
TRBV20-1	NA	many	TRBJ2-7	TGCAGTGCTAAGAGAGGGGACCGAACCTACGAGCAGTACTTC	CSAKRGDRTYEQYF
TRBV12-3/TRBV12-4	NA	many	TRBJ1-1	TGTGCCAGCAGTTTAGGTGGCGCGAGCACTGAAGCTTTCTTT	CASSLGGASTEAFF
TRBV9	NA	many	TRBJ2-5	TGTGCCAGCAGCGCGGGGGACTCCCGAGAGACCCAGTACTTC	CASSAGDSRETQYF
TRBV2	NA	many	TRBJ1-5	TGTGCCGGCCGAGGCCTGGGGGGTCAGCCCCAGCATTTT	CAGRGLGGQPQHF
TRBV14	TRBD1	NA	TRBJ1-2	TGTGCCATCAGCCCGACGACAGGGTCTGTCTATGGCTACACCTTC	CAISPTTGSVYGYTF
TRBV10-3	NA	NA	TRBJ2-5	TGTGCCATCAGTGACCCGAGGCAAGAGACCCAGTACTTC	CAISDPRQETQYF
TRBV29-1	NA	NA	TRBJ2-1	TGCAGCGTGTGGAAAGGGGGAAATGAGCAGTTCTTC	CSVWKGGNEQFF
TRBV7-9	NA	NA	TRBJ1-5	TGTGCCAGCAGCTCTCTAGACCGGGATCAGCCCCAGCATTTT	CASSSLDRDQPQHF
TRBV2	NA	few	TRBJ2-3	TGTGCCAGCAGGAGGGACCGCCAGGCAGATACGCAGTATTTT	CASRRDRQADTQYF
TRBV7-7	NA	NA	TRBJ2-6	TGTGCTAGCAGCTCAGGGGGGGCCAACGTCCTGACTTTC	CASSSGGANVLTF
TRBV6-2/TRBV6-3	TRBD2	NA	TRBJ2-5	TGTGCCAGCAGGACAGCGGGGGGGCCTCAGGAGACCCAGTACTTC	CASRTAGGPQETQYF
TRBV7-9	TRBD1	once	TRBJ2-1	TGTGCCAGCAGCTTAATGGGTGCGGGACAGGGGTACAATGAGCAGTTCTTC	CASSLMGAGQGYNEQFF
TRBV15	NA	few	TRBJ1-6	TGTGCCACCAGCAGAGCCGGGACACTTATACGTTCACCCCTCCACTTT	CATSRAGTLIRSPLHF
TRBV3-1	TRBD2	NA	TRBJ2-7	TGTGCCAGCGGACTAGCGGGGGGAACCAGCGAGCAGTACTTC	CASGLAGGTSEQYF
TRBV7-8	NA	NA	TRBJ2-7	TGTGCCAGCAGCTTAGCCCCGACAGGTTCCGAGCAGTACTTC	CASSLAPTGSEQYF
TRBV7-9	TRBD1	NA	TRBJ1-1	TGTGCCAGCAGCCCCGGGACAGCTACTGAAGCTTTCTTT	CASSPGTATEAFF
TRBV15	TRBD1	once	TRBJ2-7	TGTGCCACCAGCAGCGACAGGGGCCTCTCCCAGTACTTC	CATSSDRGLSQYF
TRBV5-8	NA	few	TRBJ1-4	TGTGCCAGCAGCACCTACCGGACAGCAACTAATGAAAAACTGTTTTTT	CASSTYRTATNEKLFF
TRBV2	TRBD1	many	TRBJ1-4	TGTGCCAGCAGTGAGGACAGGCCTAATGAAAAACTGTTTTTT	CASSEDRPNEKLFF
TRBV5-5	TRBD1	many	TRBJ2-1	TGTGCCAGCAGCCCGGGACAGGGTAAGGGGGGCTCCTACAATGAGCAGTTCTTC	CASSPGQGKGGSYNEQFF
TRBV7-9	NA	NA	TRBJ1-6	TGTGCCAGCAGCTTGTTTAACCGGAGGAATTCACCCCTCCACTTT	CASSLFNRRNSPLHF
TRBV5-1	NA	many	TRBJ2-7	TGCGCCAGCAGGAGCGAAACCGAGCAGTACTTC	CASRSETEQYF
TRBV7-9	NA	few	TRBJ2-6	TGTGCCAGCAGCTTACCAGGGCTGGGCTCTGGGGCCAACGTCCTGACTTTC	CASSLPGLGSGANVLTF
TRBV25-1	NA	NA	TRBJ2-7	TGTGCCAGCCCACGGAACGAGGTGTCCGGGATCTACGAGCAGTACTTC	CASPRNEVSGIYEQYF